Below are 2 T cell receptor beta chains sequenced from a single sample in a study of cytomegalovirus exposure and HLA in healthy donors. PCR amplification relied on 60 Vbeta primers (plus 13 Jbeta primers). Sequencing was performed with immunoSEQ multiplex PCR; in TCRdb, only in-frame clones are kept and a portion is missing. The sample contains around 96,000 clones, approximately 76% of which appear only once. The sample taken for sequencing was PBMCs. Every receptor here comes from a man aged 25 to 40 in good health and CMV-seropositive.

The chain employs TRBV7-2 and TRBJ1-4, with a possible D match to TRBD1 (5 bases). The CDR3 sequence is 13 residues long. CDR1 and CDR2 (germline): SGHTA, FQGNSA. The V gene lost 2 bases and the J gene lost 5 bases, with 6 bases spanning the gap. The CDR3 here is CASSLYRNEKLFF. CDR3 nucleotides: TGTGCCAGCAGCTTATACAGGAATGAAAAACTGTTTTTT.

The rearrangement uses TRBV9 and TRBJ1-6; D is undetermined. CDR1 and CDR2 from the germline V gene are SGDLS and YYNGEE. V was cut by 3 bases and J by 0 bases, with 16 bases left in between. The CDR3 is made up of 18 amino acids. The CDR3 is CASSAQSGSSSYNSPLHF. The CDR3 coding sequence is TGTGCCAGCAGCGCACAAAGCGGGTCAAGCTCCTATAATTCACCCCTCCACTTT.